The present T cell receptor beta chain was sequenced within a study of spatial heterogeneity in lung cancer (dated by TCRdb to between 2019 and 2020). Background on the whole study: More beta-chain than alpha-chain transcripts were consistently detected, likely reflecting higher beta-chain transcript abundance. The study quantitatively compared TCR alpha and beta repertoires across multiple tumor regions, matched nontumor lung and blood in non-small cell lung cancer. At surgery, both alpha and beta chains were TCR-sequenced in some 220 tumor regions, fewer than 85 matched nontumor lung samples and a few dozen PBMC samples. In the raw uncorrected reads, each unique combination of TCR and UMI appeared more than ten times on average. A strong correlation was found between TCR transcript counts in tumor regions and a T cell transcriptional module score from matched bulk RNA-seq. Nonsynonymous mutation counts, determined by whole-exome sequencing of tumor tissue, were related to TCR repertoire features. The full study reports these points: The tumor nonsynonymous mutation count correlated with the number of expanded intratumoral alpha and beta TCRs. Counts of ubiquitous and regional expanded TCRs were found to correlate with counts of ubiquitous and regional nonsynonymous mutations, respectively. Additional single-cell paired TCR alpha and beta sequencing was considered necessary to confirm, at a functional level, the hypothesis that regional TCRs recognize regional mutations. TCR-seq was estimated to cover only 6.5% to 9% of tumor T cells for alpha chains and about 13% for beta chains.

Library method: 5' RACE. These reads were obtained on a NextSeq 500. To allow correction of PCR and sequencing errors, the TCR library protocol tagged every TCR cDNA molecule with a unique molecular identifier. The original methods were these. Decombinator tools were used for TCR identification, UMI-based error correction and CDR3 extraction. Expanded TCRs were defined as those above a frequency of 2 per 1,000, corresponding to the top 1% of the tumor frequency distribution. Expanded tumor TCRs were classed as regional if statistically deemed absent (corrected P<0.05) from at least one tumor region, otherwise ubiquitous. Renyi diversity was computed with the R vegan package after each repertoire had been subsampled 100 times to 5,000 TCRs. CDR3 similarity networks were constructed using string-kernel similarity of amino acid triplets, with links drawn between CDR3s whose pairwise similarity was above 0.82. TCRdb trimmed public reads at Q25 via fastp, called clones via MiXCR and kept in-frame beta chains. Every entry covers one CDR3 protein and lists the most common genes and DNA from its rows. The V and J calls come from TCRdb's annotation, not from the publication. The sample table lists 3,000 to 4,000 distinct CDR3 sequences, 5.9% of them with a count of one. Jointly, the top ten make up more than 12% of the sample.

There are 17 amino acids in the CDR3, from cysteine to phenylalanine inclusive. The kept DNA is CDR3 alone, 51 bases in frame from the first base. CDR1 MNHEY and CDR2 SMNVEV were looked up in the germline V gene (reference sequence). Trimming removed 5 bases from V and 2 bases from J, leaving 20 bases between the germline ends. The sample's time point label is to be understood as: sample taken at primary tumor resection. The donors were about 65 patients from the lung TRACERx cohort who had early-stage, untreated non-small cell lung cancer. For TCR sequencing, whole RNA was extracted from tumor and nontumor lung tissue, or from cryopreserved PBMC samples, and no cell sorting was done. Patients were selected for TCR sequencing only if sufficient RNA was available from at least two tumor regions. Tumor and adjacent nontumor lung specimens were reviewed by a lung pathologist before selection. This clonotype is classified as large (0.1 to 1%). The clone's antigen remains unknown. No qualities accompany the bases; no much larger clone lies one base away.

This specimen consisted of lung tumor tissue, obtained at surgery. The TCR originated in a male donor with early-stage non-small cell lung cancer. In this chain, TRBV27 is recombined with TRBJ2-3; TRBD1 is a weak D gene call, 5 bases matching. DNA sequence: TGTGCCAGCAGTCCCCCGACAGCCCGAGACTTCACAGATACGCAGTATTTT. This encodes CASSPPTARDFTDTQYF.